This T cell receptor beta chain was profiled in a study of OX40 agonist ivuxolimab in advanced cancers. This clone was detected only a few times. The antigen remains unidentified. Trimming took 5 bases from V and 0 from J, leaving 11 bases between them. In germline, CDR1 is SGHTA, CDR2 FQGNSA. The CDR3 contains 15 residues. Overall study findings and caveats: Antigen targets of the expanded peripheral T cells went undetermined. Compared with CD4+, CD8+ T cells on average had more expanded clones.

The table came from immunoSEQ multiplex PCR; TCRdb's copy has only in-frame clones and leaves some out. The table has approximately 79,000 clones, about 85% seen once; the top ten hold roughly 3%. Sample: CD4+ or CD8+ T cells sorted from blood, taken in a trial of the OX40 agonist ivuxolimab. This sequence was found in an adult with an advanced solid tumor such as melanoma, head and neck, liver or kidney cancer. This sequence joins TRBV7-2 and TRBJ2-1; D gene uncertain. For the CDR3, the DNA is TGTGCCAGCAGCCAGAGAAGGAGCTCCTACAATGAGCAGTTCTTC. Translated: CASSQRRSSYNEQFF. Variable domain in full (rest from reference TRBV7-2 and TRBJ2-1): GAGVSQSPSNKVTEKGKDVELRCDPISGHTALYWYRQSLGQGLEFLIYFQGNSAPDKSGLPSDRFSAERTGGSVSTLTIQRTQQEDSAVYLCASSQRRSSYNEQFFGPGTRLTVL.